Listed here is a single T cell receptor beta chain. Its antigen is currently unknown. Documented time point: patch test 2, 6 weeks after DPC sensitization. Described treatment: therapeutic diphenylcyclopropenone sensitization with weekly scalp DPC. Donors were 18 to 70-year-old alopecia patients suitable for DPC. Individual cDNA molecules (in the library) carried attached unique molecular identifiers. MiXCR, run by TCRdb on the RACE reads, gives a single entry per CDR3 protein. The top ten clones hold less than 6.5% of a sample with 330,000 or so distinct CDR3 sequences, roughly 6.3% of them seen once. The sample originates from a study of human T cells and chemical hapten exposure. Overall study results and limits: Alopecia in the donors means their immune response may deviate from healthy people's.

J lost 6 bases, V lost 2 bases, and 15 bases had no gene match. The CDR3 is 18 residues long. Germline V lookup: CDR1 SGDLS, CDR2 YYNGEE. The sequence came from a woman aged 18-30 years with alopecia areata. Some clones in this sample may be carry-over from other donors' samples. The material sequenced was whole blood, taken in connection with sensitization to the hapten diphenylcyclopropenone (DPC). The chain has TRBV9 and TRBJ2-2; 8 nucleotides agree with TRBD2. In nucleotides, the CDR3 is TGTGCCAGCAGCGTCGGGAGGGAGGGCATCCGGGTTCCCGGGGAGCTGTTTTTT. It yields the protein CASSVGREGIRVPGELFF.